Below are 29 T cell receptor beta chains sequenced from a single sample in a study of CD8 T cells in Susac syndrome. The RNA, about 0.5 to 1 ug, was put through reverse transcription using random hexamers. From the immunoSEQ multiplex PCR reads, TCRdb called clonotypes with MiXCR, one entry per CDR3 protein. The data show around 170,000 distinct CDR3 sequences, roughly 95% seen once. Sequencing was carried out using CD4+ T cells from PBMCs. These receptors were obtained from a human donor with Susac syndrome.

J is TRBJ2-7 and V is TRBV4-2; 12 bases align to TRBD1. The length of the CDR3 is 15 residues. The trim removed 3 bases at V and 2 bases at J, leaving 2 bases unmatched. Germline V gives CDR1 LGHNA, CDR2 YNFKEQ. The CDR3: CASSHRDRGPYEQYF. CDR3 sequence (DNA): TGTGCCAGCAGCCACCGGGACAGGGGGCCCTACGAGCAGTACTTC.

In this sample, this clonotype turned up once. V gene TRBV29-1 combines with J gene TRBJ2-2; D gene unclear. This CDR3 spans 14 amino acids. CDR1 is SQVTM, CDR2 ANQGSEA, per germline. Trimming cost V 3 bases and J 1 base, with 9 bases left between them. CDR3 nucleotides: TGCAGCGTTGAGCGGCAGGTGAACACCGGGGAGCTGTTTTTT. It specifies CSVERQVNTGELFF.

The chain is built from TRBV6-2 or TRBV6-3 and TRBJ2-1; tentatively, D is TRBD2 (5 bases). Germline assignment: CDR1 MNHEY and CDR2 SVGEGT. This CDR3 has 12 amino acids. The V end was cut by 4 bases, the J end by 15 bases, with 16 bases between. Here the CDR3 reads CASSWRPVSLFF. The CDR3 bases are TGTGCCAGCAGTTGGAGGCCTGTGTCGCTGTTCTTC.

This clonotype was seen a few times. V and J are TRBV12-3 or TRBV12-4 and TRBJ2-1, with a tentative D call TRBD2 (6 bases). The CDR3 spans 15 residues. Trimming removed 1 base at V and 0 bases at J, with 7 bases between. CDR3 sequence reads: CASSLVGSSYNEQFF. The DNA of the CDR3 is TGTGCCAGCAGTTTAGTCGGGAGCTCCTACAATGAGCAGTTCTTC.

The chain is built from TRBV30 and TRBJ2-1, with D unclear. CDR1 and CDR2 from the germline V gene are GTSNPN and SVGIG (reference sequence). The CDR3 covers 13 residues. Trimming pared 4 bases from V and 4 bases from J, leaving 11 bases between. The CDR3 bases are TGTGCCTGGACCTTCGGCCTTTACAATGAGCAGTTCTTC. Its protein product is CAWTFGLYNEQFF.

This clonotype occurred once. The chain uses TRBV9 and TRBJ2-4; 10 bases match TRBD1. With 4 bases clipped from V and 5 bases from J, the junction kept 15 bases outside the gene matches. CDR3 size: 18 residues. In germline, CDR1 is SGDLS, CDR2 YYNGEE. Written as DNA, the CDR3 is TGTGCCAGCAGCCCGGGACAGGGGAACCTGATTGTCGAAAACATTCAGTACTTC. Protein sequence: CASSPGQGNLIVENIQYF.

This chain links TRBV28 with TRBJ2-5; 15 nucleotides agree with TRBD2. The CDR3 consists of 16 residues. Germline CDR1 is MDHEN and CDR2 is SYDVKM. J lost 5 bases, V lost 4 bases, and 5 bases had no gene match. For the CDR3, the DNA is TGTGCCAGCAGTTCTGGACTAGCGGGAGGGCCGGAGACCCAGTACTTC. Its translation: CASSSGLAGGPETQYF.

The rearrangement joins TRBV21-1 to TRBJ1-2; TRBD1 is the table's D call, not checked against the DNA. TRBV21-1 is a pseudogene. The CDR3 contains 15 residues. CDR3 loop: CARPDKGHANYGYTF. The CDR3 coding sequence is TGTGCCAGGCCGGACAAGGGCCATGCTAACTATGGCTACACCTTC.

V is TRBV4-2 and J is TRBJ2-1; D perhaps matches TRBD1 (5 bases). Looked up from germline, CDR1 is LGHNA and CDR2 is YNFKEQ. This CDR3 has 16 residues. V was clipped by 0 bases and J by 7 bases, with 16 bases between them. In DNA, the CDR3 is TGTGCCAGCAGCCAAGATCTCAGGGTGGAGCCGAATGAGCAGTTCTTC. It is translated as CASSQDLRVEPNEQFF.

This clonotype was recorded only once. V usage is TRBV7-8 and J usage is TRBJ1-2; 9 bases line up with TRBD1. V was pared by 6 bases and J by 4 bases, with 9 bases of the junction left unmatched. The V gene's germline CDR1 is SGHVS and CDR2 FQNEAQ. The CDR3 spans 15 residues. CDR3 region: CASSLLTGGPYGYTF. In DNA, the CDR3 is TGTGCCAGCAGTCTGTTGACAGGGGGGCCCTATGGCTACACCTTC.

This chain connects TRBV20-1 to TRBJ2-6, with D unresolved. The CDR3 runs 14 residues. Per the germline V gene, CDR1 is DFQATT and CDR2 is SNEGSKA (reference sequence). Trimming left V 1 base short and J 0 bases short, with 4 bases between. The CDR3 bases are TGCAGTGCTAGAGTGGGCTCTGGGGCCAACGTCCTGACTTTC. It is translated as CSARVGSGANVLTF.

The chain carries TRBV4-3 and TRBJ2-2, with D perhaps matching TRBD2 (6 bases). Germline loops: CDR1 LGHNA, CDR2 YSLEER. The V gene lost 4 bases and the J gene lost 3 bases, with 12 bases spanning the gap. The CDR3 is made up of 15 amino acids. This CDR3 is CASSRGNSDTGELFF. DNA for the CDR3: TGCGCCAGCAGCCGCGGGAACAGCGACACCGGGGAGCTGTTTTTT.

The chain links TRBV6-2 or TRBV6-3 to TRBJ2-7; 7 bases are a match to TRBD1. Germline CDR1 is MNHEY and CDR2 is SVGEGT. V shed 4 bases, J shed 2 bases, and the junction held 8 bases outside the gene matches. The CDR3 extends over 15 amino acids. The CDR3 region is CASSSPTGWTYEQYF. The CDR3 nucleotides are TGTGCCAGCAGTTCTCCGACAGGGTGGACCTACGAGCAGTACTTC.

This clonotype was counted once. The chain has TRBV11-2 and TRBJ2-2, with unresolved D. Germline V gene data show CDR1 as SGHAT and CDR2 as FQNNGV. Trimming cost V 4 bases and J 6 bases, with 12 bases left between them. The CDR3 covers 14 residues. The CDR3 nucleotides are TGTGCCAGCAGCTCAATCCGTGTCCCCGGGGAGCTGTTTTTT. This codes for CASSSIRVPGELFF.

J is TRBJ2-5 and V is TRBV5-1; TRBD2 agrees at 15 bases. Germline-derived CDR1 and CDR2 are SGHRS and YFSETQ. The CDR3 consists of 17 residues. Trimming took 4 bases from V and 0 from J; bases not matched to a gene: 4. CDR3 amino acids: CASSTGLAGGYQETQYF. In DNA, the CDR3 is TGCGCCAGCAGCACGGGACTAGCGGGGGGCTACCAAGAGACCCAGTACTTC.

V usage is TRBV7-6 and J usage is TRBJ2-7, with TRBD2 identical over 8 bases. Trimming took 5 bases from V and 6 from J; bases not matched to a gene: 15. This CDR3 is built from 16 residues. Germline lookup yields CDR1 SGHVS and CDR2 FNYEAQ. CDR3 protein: CASSPINTGGLAEQYF. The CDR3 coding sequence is TGTGCCAGCAGCCCTATCAATACGGGAGGGCTTGCCGAGCAGTACTTC. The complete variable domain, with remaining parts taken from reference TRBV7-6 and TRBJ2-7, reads GAGVSQSPRYKVTKRGQDVALRCDPISGHVSLYWYRQALGQGPEFLTYFNYEAQQDKSGLPNDRFSAERPEGSISTLTIQRTEQRDSAMYRCASSPINTGGLAEQYFGPGTRLTVT.

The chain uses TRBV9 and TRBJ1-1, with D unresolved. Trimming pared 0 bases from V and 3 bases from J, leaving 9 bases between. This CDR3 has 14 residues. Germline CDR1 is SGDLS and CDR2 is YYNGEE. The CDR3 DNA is TGTGCCAGCAGCGTAGATGGTTGGCACACTGAAGCTTTCTTT. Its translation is CASSVDGWHTEAFF.

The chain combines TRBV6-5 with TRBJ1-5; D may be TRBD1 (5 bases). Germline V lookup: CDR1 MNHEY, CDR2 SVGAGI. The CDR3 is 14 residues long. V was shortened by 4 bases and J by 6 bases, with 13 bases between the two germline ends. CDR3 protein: CASSLGERGQPQHF. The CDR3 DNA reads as TGTGCCAGCAGTTTGGGGGAAAGAGGTCAGCCCCAGCATTTT.

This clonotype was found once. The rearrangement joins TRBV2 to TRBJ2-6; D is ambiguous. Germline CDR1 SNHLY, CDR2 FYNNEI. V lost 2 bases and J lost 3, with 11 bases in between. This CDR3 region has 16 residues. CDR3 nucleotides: TGTGCCAGCAGTGAACAGGTTTTAGTTGGGGCCAACGTCCTGACTTTC. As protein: CASSEQVLVGANVLTF.

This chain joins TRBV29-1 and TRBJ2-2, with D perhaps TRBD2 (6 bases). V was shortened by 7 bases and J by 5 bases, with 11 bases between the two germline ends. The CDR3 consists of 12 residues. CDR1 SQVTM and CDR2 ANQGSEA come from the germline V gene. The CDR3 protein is CSAGRRTGELFF. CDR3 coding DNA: TGCAGCGCAGGGAGGCGGACCGGGGAGCTGTTTTTT.

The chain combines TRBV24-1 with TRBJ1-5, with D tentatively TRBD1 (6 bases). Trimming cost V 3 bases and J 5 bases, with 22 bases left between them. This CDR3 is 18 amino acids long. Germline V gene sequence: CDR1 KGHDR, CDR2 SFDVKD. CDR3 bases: TGTGCCACCAGTGATGGGGCCCTTAGGGGGGCCTACGATCAGCCCCAGCATTTT. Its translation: CATSDGALRGAYDQPQHF.

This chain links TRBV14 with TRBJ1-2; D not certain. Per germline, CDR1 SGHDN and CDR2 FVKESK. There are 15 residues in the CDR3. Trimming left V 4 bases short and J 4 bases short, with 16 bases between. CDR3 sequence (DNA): TGTGCCAGCAGCCCCAAACCACACGCTAGCTATGGCTACACCTTC. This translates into CASSPKPHASYGYTF.

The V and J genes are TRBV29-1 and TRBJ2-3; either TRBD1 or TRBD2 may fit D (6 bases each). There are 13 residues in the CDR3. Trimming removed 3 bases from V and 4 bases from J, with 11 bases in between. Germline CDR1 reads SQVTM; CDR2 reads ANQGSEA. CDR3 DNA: TGCAGCGTTGATTCCGGGGGCTCAGATACGCAGTATTTT. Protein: CSVDSGGSDTQYF.

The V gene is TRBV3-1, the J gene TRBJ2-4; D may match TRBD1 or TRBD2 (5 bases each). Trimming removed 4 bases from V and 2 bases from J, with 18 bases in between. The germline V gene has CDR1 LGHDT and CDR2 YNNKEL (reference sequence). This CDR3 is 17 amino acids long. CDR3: CASSPLARGWTKNIQYF. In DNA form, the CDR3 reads TGTGCCAGCAGCCCGCTGGCGAGGGGATGGACCAAAAACATTCAGTACTTC.

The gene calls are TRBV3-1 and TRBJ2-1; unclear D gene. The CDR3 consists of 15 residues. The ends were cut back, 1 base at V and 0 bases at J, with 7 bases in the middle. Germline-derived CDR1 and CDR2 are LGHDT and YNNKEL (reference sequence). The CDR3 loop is CASSQVGSSYNEQFF. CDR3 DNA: TGTGCCAGCAGCCAAGTCGGAAGCTCCTACAATGAGCAGTTCTTC.

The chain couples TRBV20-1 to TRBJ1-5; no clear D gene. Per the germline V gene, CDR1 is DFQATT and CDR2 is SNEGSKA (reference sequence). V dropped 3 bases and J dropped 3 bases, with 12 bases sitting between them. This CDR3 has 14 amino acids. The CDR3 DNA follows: TGCAGTGCTAGCGGATTGGGGTACAATCAGCCCCAGCATTTT. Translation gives CSASGLGYNQPQHF.

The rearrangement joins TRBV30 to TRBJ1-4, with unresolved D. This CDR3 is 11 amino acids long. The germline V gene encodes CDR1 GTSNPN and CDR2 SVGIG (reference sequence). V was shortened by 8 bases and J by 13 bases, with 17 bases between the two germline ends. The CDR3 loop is CAQRTQAGLFF. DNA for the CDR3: TGTGCCCAACGGACCCAAGCCGGACTGTTTTTT.

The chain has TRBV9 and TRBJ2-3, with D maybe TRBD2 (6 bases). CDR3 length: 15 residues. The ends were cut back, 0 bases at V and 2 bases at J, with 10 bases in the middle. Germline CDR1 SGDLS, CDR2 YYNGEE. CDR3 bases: TGTGCCAGCAGCGTAGGTGGGGGGACCACAGATACGCAGTATTTT. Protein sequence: CASSVGGGTTDTQYF.

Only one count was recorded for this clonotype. Here the CDR3 reads CSAREDRTQYF. The CDR3 DNA reads TGCAGTGCTAGGGAGGACAGGACCCAGTACTTC. J is TRBJ2-5 and V is TRBV20-1; tentative D call: TRBD1 (6 bases). Germline V gene lookup returns CDR1 DFQATT and CDR2 SNEGSKA (reference sequence). The CDR3 consists of 11 residues. V lost 3 bases and J lost 7, with 9 bases in between.